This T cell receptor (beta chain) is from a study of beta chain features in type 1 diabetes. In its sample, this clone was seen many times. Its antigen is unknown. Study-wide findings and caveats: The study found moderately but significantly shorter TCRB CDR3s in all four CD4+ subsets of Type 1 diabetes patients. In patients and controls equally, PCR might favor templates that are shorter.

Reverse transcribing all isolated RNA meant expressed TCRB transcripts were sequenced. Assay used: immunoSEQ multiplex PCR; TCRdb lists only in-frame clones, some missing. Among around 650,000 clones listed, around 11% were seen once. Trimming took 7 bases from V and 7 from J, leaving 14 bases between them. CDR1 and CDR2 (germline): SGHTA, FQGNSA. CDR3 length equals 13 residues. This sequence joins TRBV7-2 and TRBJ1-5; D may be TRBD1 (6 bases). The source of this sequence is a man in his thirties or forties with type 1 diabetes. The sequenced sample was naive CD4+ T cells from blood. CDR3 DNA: TGTGCCAGCACGCAACAGGGCAGCCAGCCCCAGCATTTT. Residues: CASTQQGSQPQHF.